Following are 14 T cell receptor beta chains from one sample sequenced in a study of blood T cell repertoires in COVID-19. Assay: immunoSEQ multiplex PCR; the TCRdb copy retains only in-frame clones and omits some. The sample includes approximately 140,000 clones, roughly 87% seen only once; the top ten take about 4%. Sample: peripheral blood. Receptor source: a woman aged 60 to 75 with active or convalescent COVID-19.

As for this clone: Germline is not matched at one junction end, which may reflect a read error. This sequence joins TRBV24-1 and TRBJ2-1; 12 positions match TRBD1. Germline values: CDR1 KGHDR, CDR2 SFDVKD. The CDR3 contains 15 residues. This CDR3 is CATAQSWDRGPLLLF. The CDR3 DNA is TGTGCCACCGCCCAATCGTGGGACAGGGGGCCCCTTTTGCTCTTC.

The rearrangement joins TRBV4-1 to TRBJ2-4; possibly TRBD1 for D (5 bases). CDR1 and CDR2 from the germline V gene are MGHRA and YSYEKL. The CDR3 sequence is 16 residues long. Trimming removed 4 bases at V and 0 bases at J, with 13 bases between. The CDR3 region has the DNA TGCGCCAGCAGCCTGGGTCCAGGGCTAGCCAAAAACATTCAGTACTTC. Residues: CASSLGPGLAKNIQYF.

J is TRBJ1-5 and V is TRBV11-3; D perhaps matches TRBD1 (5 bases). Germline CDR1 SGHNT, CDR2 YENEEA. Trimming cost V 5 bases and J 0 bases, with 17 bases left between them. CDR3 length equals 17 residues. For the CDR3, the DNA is TGTGCCAGCAGCCACATGACAGAACCACATAGCAATCAGCCCCAGCATTTT. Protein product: CASSHMTEPHSNQPQHF.

CDR3: CASSDEANTGELFF. In nucleotides, the CDR3 is TGTGCCAGCAGTGACGAGGCGAACACCGGGGAGCTGTTTTTT. The chain carries TRBV6-4 and TRBJ2-2; no clear D gene. The CDR3 is made up of 14 amino acids. Germline CDR1 and CDR2: MRHNA and SNTAGT. V lost 2 bases, J lost 0 bases, and 4 bases lay in between.

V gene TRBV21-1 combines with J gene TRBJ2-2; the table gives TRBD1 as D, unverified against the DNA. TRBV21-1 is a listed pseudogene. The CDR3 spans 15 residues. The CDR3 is CASSTDSWDTGELFF. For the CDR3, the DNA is TGTGCCAGCAGCACCGACAGTTGGGACACCGGGGAGCTGTTTTTT.

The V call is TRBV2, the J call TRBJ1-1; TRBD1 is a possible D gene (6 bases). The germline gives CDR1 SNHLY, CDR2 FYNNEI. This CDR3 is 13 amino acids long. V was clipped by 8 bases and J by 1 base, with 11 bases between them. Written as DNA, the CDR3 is TGTGCCAGCCCGGGGGGGGCGAACACTGAAGCTTTCTTT. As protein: CASPGGANTEAFF.

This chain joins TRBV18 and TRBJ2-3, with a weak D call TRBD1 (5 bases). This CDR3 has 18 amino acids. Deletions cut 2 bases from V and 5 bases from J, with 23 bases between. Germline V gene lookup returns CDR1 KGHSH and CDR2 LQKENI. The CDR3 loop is CASSPRALGQGLGDTQYF. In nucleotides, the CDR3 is TGTGCCAGCTCACCAAGAGCGCTTGGCCAGGGTCTTGGAGATACGCAGTATTTT.

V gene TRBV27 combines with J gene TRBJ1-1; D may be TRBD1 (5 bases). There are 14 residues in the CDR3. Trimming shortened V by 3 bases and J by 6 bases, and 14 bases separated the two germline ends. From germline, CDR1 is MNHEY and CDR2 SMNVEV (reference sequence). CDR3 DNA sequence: TGTGCCAGCAGTTTTTCGGGGGTCTTTTCTGAAGCTTTCTTT. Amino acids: CASSFSGVFSEAFF.

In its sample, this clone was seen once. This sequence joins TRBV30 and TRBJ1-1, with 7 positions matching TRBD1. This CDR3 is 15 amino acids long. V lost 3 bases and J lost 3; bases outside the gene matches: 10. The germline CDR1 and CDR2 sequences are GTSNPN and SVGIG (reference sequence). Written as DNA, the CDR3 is TGTGCCTGGAGGGGTCGGGGACAGCTATACACTGAAGCTTTCTTT. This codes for CAWRGRGQLYTEAFF.

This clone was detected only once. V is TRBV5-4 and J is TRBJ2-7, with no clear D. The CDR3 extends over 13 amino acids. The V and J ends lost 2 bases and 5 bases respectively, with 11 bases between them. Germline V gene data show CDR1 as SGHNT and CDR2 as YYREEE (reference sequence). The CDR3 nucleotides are TGTGCCAGCAGCTTTGTCTCAGGTGACGAGCAGTACTTC. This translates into CASSFVSGDEQYF.

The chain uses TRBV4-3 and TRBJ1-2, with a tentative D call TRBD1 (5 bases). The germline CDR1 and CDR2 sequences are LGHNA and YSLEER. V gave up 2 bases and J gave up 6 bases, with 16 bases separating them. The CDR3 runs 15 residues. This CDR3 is CASSQSGGTWDGYTF. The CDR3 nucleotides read TGCGCCAGCAGCCAAAGCGGGGGAACATGGGATGGCTACACCTTC.

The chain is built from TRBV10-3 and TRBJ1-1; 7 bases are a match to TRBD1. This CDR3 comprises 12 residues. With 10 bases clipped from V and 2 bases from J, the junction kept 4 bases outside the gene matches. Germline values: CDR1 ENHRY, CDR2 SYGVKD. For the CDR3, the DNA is TGTGCCAGCGCAGGGGGAAACACTGAAGCTTTCTTT. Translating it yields CASAGGNTEAFF.

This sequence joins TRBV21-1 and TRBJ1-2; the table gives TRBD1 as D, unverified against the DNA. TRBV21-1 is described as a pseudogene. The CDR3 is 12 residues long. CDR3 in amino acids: CASPGRTNGYTF. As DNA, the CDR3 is TGTGCCAGCCCAGGGCGGACCAATGGCTACACCTTC.

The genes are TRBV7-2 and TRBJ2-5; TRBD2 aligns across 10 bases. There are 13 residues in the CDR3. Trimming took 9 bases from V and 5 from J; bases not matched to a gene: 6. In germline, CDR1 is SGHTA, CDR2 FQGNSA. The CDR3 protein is CARAGGDGETQYF. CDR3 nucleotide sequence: TGTGCCAGAGCGGGGGGGGATGGGGAGACCCAGTACTTC. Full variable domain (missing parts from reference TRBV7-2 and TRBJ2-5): GAGVSQSPSNKVTEKGKDVELRCDPISGHTALYWYRQSLGQGLEFLIYFQGNSAPDKSGLPSDRFSAERTGGSVSTLTIQRTQQEDSAVYLCARAGGDGETQYFGPGTRLLVL.